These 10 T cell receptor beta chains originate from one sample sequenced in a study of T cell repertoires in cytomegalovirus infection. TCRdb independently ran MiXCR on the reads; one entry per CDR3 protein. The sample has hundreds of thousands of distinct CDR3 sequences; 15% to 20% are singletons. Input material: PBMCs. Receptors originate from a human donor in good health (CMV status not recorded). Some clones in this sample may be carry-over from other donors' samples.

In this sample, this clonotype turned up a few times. CDR3 sequence (DNA): TGTGCCAGCAGTGAAGGACAGGACAATCAGCCCCAGCATTTT. It codes for CASSEGQDNQPQHF. The V call is TRBV2, the J call TRBJ1-5, with D perhaps TRBD1 (6 bases). V shed 1 base and J shed 3 bases, with 7 bases lying between them. There are 14 residues in the CDR3. Germline V lookup: CDR1 SNHLY, CDR2 FYNNEI. The full variable domain, completed using reference TRBV2 and TRBJ1-5, is EPEVTQTPSHQVTQMGQEVILRCVPISNHLYFYWYRQILGQKVEFLVSFYNNEISEKSEIFDDQFSVERPDGSNFTLKIRSTKLEDSAMYFCASSEGQDNQPQHFGDGTRLSIL.

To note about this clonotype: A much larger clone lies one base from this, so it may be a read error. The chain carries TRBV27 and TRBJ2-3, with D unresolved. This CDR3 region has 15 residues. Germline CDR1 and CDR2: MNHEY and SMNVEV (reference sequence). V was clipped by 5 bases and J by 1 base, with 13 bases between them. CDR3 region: CASSIFEKGTDTQYF. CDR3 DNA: TGTGCCAGCAGTATCTTTGAGAAGGGCACAGATACGCAGTATTTT.

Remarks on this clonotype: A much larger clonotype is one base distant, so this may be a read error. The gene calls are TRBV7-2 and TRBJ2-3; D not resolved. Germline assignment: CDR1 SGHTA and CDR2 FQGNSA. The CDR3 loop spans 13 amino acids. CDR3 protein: CASSTFRTDMQYF. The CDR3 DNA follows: TGTGCCAGCAGCACATTCCGCACAGATATGCAGTATTTT.

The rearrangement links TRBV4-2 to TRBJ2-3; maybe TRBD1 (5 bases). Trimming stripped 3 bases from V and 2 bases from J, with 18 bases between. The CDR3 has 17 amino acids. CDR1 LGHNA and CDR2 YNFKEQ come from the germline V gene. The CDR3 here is CASSQNGAGKHTDTQYF. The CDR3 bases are TGTGCCAGCAGCCAGAACGGCGCAGGGAAGCACACAGATACGCAGTATTTT.

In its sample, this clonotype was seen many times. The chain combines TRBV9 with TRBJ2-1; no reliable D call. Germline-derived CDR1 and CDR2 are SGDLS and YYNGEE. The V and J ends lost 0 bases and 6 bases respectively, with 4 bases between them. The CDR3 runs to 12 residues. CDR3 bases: TGTGCCAGCAGCGTAGCAGGCAATGAGCAGTTCTTC. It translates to CASSVAGNEQFF.

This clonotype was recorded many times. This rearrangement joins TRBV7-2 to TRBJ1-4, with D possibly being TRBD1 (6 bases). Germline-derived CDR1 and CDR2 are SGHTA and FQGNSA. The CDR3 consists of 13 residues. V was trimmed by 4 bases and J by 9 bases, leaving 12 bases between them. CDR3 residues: CASSSRTGKKLFF. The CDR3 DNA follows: TGTGCCAGCAGCTCACGAACAGGGAAAAAACTGTTTTTT. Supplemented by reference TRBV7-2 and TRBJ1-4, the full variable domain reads GAGVSQSPSNKVTEKGKDVELRCDPISGHTALYWYRQSLGQGLEFLIYFQGNSAPDKSGLPSDRFSAERTGGSVSTLTIQRTQQEDSAVYLCASSSRTGKKLFFGSGTQLSVL.

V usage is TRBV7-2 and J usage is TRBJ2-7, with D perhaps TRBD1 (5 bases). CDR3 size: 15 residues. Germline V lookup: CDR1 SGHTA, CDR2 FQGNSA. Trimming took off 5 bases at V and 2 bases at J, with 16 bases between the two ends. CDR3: CASSPNLQAAYEQYF. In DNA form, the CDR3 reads TGTGCCAGCAGCCCTAACTTACAGGCCGCCTACGAGCAGTACTTC.

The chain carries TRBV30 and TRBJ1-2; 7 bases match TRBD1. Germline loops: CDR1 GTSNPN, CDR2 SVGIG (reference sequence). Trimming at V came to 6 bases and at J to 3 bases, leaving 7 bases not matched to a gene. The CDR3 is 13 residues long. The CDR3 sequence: CACQGGRDYGYTF. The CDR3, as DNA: TGTGCCTGCCAGGGGGGCAGGGACTATGGCTACACCTTC.

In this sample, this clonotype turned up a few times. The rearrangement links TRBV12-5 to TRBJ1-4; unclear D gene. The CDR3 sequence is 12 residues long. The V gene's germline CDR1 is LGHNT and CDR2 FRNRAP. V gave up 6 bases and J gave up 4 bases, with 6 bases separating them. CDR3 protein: CASGGNNEKLFF. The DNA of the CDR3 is TGTGCTAGTGGAGGGAATAATGAAAAACTGTTTTTT.

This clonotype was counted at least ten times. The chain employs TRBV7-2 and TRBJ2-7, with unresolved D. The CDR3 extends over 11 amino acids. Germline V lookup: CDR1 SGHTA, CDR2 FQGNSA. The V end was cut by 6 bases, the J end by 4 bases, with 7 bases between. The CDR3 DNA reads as TGTGCCAGCAGTTTTAATTACGAGCAGTACTTC. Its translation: CASSFNYEQYF.